Each of the 24 T cell receptor beta chains below was sequenced from the same sample in a study of T cells after yellow fever vaccination (dated by TCRdb to between 2019 and 2020). The method behind the library was 5' RACE. Sequencing was performed on an Illumina HiSeq 2500. The public reads were reanalyzed by TCRdb: fastp trimming at Q25, MiXCR alignment, in-frame beta chains only. Rows are combined by CDR3 protein, so each entry shows the most common genes and DNA. The sample includes about 68,000 distinct CDR3 sequences, with around 7% observed a single time. Jointly, the top ten make up roughly 35% of the sample. In the paper's terms, the treatment or condition label means: live attenuated yellow fever vaccine strain. The source was CD8+ T cells sorted from PBMCs, collected 35 to 50 days after the first yellow fever vaccination. Receptors originate from a man aged 18 to 30 who received the YFV17D yellow fever vaccine.

This clonotype was recorded a few times. V and J are TRBV20-1 and TRBJ1-4; 7 positions match TRBD1. Germline CDR1 DFQATT, CDR2 SNEGSKA (reference sequence). CDR3 length: 13 residues. V lost 6 bases and J lost 7; bases outside the gene matches: 8. CDR3 in DNA: TGCAGTGCGAAGACAGGGAATACTGAAAAACTGTTTTTT. Protein sequence: CSAKTGNTEKLFF.

This clonotype was seen a few times. The rearrangement joins TRBV10-3 to TRBJ2-2, with TRBD2 matching 11 bases. Germline V gives CDR1 ENHRY, CDR2 SYGVKD. The CDR3 has 18 residues. V was pared by 8 bases and J by 4 bases, with 15 bases of the junction left unmatched. The chain's CDR3 is CAIPRLRLAGGSTGELFF. CDR3 DNA: TGTGCCATCCCGAGGCTGAGGCTAGCGGGGGGCAGCACCGGGGAGCTGTTTTTT.

In its sample, this clonotype was seen a few times. V usage is TRBV7-2 and J usage is TRBJ2-7, with D tentatively TRBD1 (5 bases). The CDR3 is 14 amino acids. Germline values: CDR1 SGHTA, CDR2 FQGNSA. V was pared by 5 bases and J by 2 bases, with 13 bases between. CDR3 nucleotides: TGTGCCAGCAGCCCTGCCAGGGCCCCCTACGAGCAGTACTTC. It translates to CASSPARAPYEQYF.

The table lists this clonotype with many counts. V gene TRBV4-1 combines with J gene TRBJ2-7; maybe TRBD2 (6 bases). The CDR3 has 14 amino acids. Germline V gene data show CDR1 as MGHRA and CDR2 as YSYEKL. Trimming shortened V by 0 bases and J by 5 bases, and 11 bases separated the two germline ends. In nucleotides, the CDR3 is TGCGCCAGCAGCCAAGACGGAGGGGCAGACGAGCAGTACGTC. Amino acids: CASSQDGGADEQYV.

This clonotype was detected ten times or more. This chain links TRBV11-2 with TRBJ2-2; D is uncertain. The germline gives CDR1 SGHAT, CDR2 FQNNGV. Trimming removed 5 bases from V and 4 bases from J, with 14 bases in between. The CDR3 loop spans 15 amino acids. The CDR3 is CASSHVGPSTGELFF. CDR3 sequence (DNA): TGTGCCAGCAGCCATGTCGGGCCTAGCACCGGGGAGCTGTTTTTT.

This clonotype qualifies as medium-sized. The V and J genes are TRBV7-2 and TRBJ2-1; no reliable D call. CDR1 and CDR2 (germline): SGHTA, FQGNSA. Deletions cut 1 base from V and 2 bases from J, with 9 bases between. The CDR3 runs to 15 residues. CDR3 sequence (DNA): TGTGCCAGCAGCTTAGATCTTAGTACCTACAATGAGCAGTTCTTC. Translating gives CASSLDLSTYNEQFF. The full variable domain, in which reference TRBV7-2 and TRBJ2-1 provide the parts outside the CDR3, is GAGVSQSPSNKVTEKGKDVELRCDPISGHTALYWYRQSLGQGLEFLIYFQGNSAPDKSGLPSDRFSAERTGGSVSTLTIQRTQQEDSAVYLCASSLDLSTYNEQFFGPGTRLTVL.

This clonotype was observed many times. The CDR3: CASSWRDEQYV. The DNA for the CDR3 is TGTGCCAGCAGTTGGCGAGACGAGCAGTACGTC. The rearrangement links TRBV6-5 to TRBJ2-7, with D unresolved. Germline CDR1 MNHEY, CDR2 SVGAGI. V shed 4 bases and J shed 5 bases, with 6 bases lying between them. The CDR3 length is 11 residues.

This clonotype came up a few times. V is TRBV14 and J is TRBJ2-7, with 9 bases identical to TRBD1. Germline V gives CDR1 SGHDN, CDR2 FVKESK. CDR3 size: 14 residues. The V segment lost 6 bases and the J segment 1 base; nucleotides outside the gene matches: 4. CDR3 in amino acids: CASSSGTGSYEQYF. CDR3 sequence (DNA): TGTGCCAGCAGTTCCGGGACAGGGTCCTACGAGCAGTACTTC. The full variable domain, with the rest looked up from reference TRBV14 and TRBJ2-7, is EAGVTQFPSHSVIEKGQTVTLRCDPISGHDNLYWYRRVMGKEIKFLLHFVKESKQDESGMPNNRFLAERTGGTYSTLKVQPAELEDSGVYFCASSSGTGSYEQYFGPGTRLTVT.

This clonotype appeared many times. The V call is TRBV7-2, the J call TRBJ2-3; either TRBD1 or TRBD2 may supply D (5 bases each). Trimming removed 3 bases at V and 4 bases at J, with 11 bases between. The CDR3 runs 14 residues. CDR1 is SGHTA and CDR2 is FQGNSA in the germline V gene. DNA of the CDR3: TGTGCCAGCAGCTTTCCGGGGACCTCAGATACGCAGTATTTT. Its translation: CASSFPGTSDTQYF.

This clonotype was counted at least ten times. The V call is TRBV3-1, the J call TRBJ2-3, with 8 bases fitting TRBD1. J was trimmed by 3 bases and V by 1 base; bases with no gene match: 3. CDR1 LGHDT and CDR2 YNNKEL come from the germline V gene (reference sequence). The CDR3 has 15 amino acids. The CDR3 reads CASSQGTGNTDTQYF. CDR3 coding DNA: TGTGCCAGCAGCCAAGGGACAGGGAATACAGATACGCAGTATTTT.

This clonotype has ten or more counts. J is TRBJ2-3 and V is TRBV27; TRBD2 matches at 7 bases. V trimming: 6 bases; J trimming: 3 bases; junction bases outside the gene matches: 12. The CDR3 contains 16 residues. Germline assignment: CDR1 MNHEY and CDR2 SMNVEV (reference sequence). CDR3 bases: TGTGCCAGCAGCCGACTGGGGGGGGTTTTGACAGATACGCAGTATTTT. Its protein is CASSRLGGVLTDTQYF.

The chain uses TRBV7-9 and TRBJ2-7; D is unresolved. The ends were cut back, 4 bases at V and 6 bases at J, with 7 bases in the middle. Germline values: CDR1 SEHNR, CDR2 FQNEAQ (reference sequence). The CDR3 has 11 residues. CDR3 DNA sequence: TGTGCCAGCAGCTACAGTGTCGAGCAGTACTTC. It yields the protein CASSYSVEQYF. Looking up the rest from reference TRBV7-9 and TRBJ2-7 gives the full variable domain: DTGVSQNPRHKITKRGQNVTFRCDPISEHNRLYWYRQTLGQGPEFLTYFQNEAQLEKSRLLSDRFSAERPKGSFSTLEIQRTEQGDSAMYLCASSYSVEQYFGPGTRLTVT.

A note on this clonotype: A read error may account for a junction end that differs from germline. This sequence joins TRBV7-7 and TRBJ2-6, with 7 bases identical to TRBD1. The CDR3 sequence is 16 residues long. CDR1 is SSHAT, CDR2 FNYEAQ, per germline (reference sequence). The CDR3 here is CASSPSQGAGANVLTF. The CDR3 bases are TGTGCTAGCAGCCCCAGCCAGGGGGCTGGGGCCAACGTCCTGACTTTC.

The sample holds many counts of this clonotype. The chain uses TRBV15 and TRBJ2-7; tentative D call: TRBD2 (5 bases). The CDR3 has 14 amino acids. Per the germline V gene, CDR1 is LNHNV and CDR2 is YYDKDF (reference sequence). Between the trimmed V and J ends, which lost 1 base and 1 base, there was a span of 8 bases. The CDR3 sequence is CATSRVGGSYEQYF. The CDR3 bases are TGTGCCACCAGCAGAGTGGGCGGGTCCTACGAGCAGTACTTC.

The table lists this clonotype with many counts. The chain employs TRBV20-1 and TRBJ2-3, with TRBD2 identical over 9 bases. With V trimmed by 5 bases and J by 5 bases, 11 bases remained unmatched. The CDR3 has 15 residues. The germline gives CDR1 DFQATT, CDR2 SNEGSKA (reference sequence). CDR3 loop: CSARVAGGLVDTQYF. The CDR3 DNA is TGCAGTGCTCGGGTGGCGGGGGGGCTTGTAGATACGCAGTATTTT.

This clonotype was detected ten times or more. The chain carries TRBV28 and TRBJ2-6; D is uncertain. V gave up 0 bases and J gave up 0 bases, with 3 bases separating them. Germline lookup yields CDR1 MDHEN and CDR2 SYDVKM. This CDR3 comprises 15 residues. The CDR3 bases are TGTGCCAGCAGTTTATGGGGCTCTGGGGCCAACGTCCTGACTTTC. It encodes CASSLWGSGANVLTF.

This clonotype was detected ten times or more. V and J are TRBV6-5 and TRBJ2-7; D tentatively reads TRBD1 or TRBD2 (5 bases each). From germline, CDR1 is MNHEY and CDR2 SVGAGI. This CDR3 spans 13 amino acids. V lost 3 bases and J 5 bases, leaving 11 bases between the germline ends. CDR3 sequence reads: CASSYQGPNEQYF. CDR3 DNA: TGTGCCAGCAGTTATCAGGGACCTAACGAGCAGTACTTC.

This chain connects TRBV7-9 to TRBJ1-5; perhaps TRBD1 as D (6 bases). CDR3 length equals 14 residues. V dropped 4 bases and J dropped 1 base, with 8 bases sitting between them. Germline V lookup: CDR1 SEHNR, CDR2 FQNEAQ (reference sequence). CDR3 nucleotide sequence: TGTGCCAGCAGCTCTGGACAGAGCAATCAGCCCCAGCATTTT. This translates into CASSSGQSNQPQHF.

This clonotype was detected ten times or more. The J gene is TRBJ1-3, the V gene TRBV9; D not certain. Germline CDR1 SGDLS, CDR2 YYNGEE. Between the trimmed V and J ends, which lost 5 bases and 0 bases, there was a span of 15 bases. The CDR3 loop spans 16 amino acids. Here the CDR3 reads CASSESDWSSGNTIYF. In nucleotides, the CDR3 is TGTGCCAGCAGTGAATCCGACTGGAGCTCTGGAAACACCATATATTTT.

This clonotype showed up just a few times. V and J are TRBV6-2 or TRBV6-3 and TRBJ1-1, with D possibly matching TRBD1 (5 bases). Trimming shortened V by 2 bases and J by 9 bases, and 19 bases separated the two germline ends. Germline V gene lookup returns CDR1 MNHEY and CDR2 SVGEGT. This CDR3 comprises 15 residues. Here the CDR3 reads CASSYPTGPPPQAFF. As DNA, the CDR3 is TGTGCCAGCAGTTACCCCACGGGGCCGCCCCCCCAAGCTTTCTTT.

This clonotype came up a few times. The chain combines TRBV27 with TRBJ2-1, with D perhaps being TRBD1 or TRBD2 (5 bases each). This CDR3 spans 16 amino acids. CDR1 MNHEY and CDR2 SMNVEV come from the germline V gene (reference sequence). Trimming stripped 4 bases from V and 2 bases from J, with 15 bases between. The CDR3 DNA is TGTGCCAGCAGTTACCCCCCGGGGCGCCCCTACAATGAGCAGTTCTTC. It is translated as CASSYPPGRPYNEQFF.

This clonotype appeared many times. The chain combines TRBV27 with TRBJ2-1, with no clear D. V was cut by 3 bases and J by 0 bases, with 12 bases left in between. From germline, CDR1 is MNHEY and CDR2 SMNVEV (reference sequence). The CDR3 is made up of 16 amino acids. In DNA form, the CDR3 reads TGTGCCAGCAGTTTGGCCGGCCGGAGCTCCTACAATGAGCAGTTCTTC. This encodes CASSLAGRSSYNEQFF.

This clonotype has ten or more counts. The V and J genes are TRBV20-1 and TRBJ2-3, with D perhaps assigned TRBD1 or TRBD2 (5 bases each). The length of the CDR3 is 15 residues. V was pared by 3 bases and J by 1 base, with 14 bases between. CDR1 and CDR2 (germline): DFQATT, SNEGSKA (reference sequence). DNA for the CDR3: TGCAGTGCTAGGGAAAAGGGGACGGGCACAGATACGCAGTATTTT. This sequence encodes CSAREKGTGTDTQYF.

This clonotype came up many times. The chain is built from TRBV27 and TRBJ1-2; 7 nucleotides align to TRBD1. V lost 5 bases and J lost 4; bases outside the gene matches: 13. Germline CDR1 is MNHEY and CDR2 is SMNVEV (reference sequence). The CDR3 runs to 16 residues. The CDR3 is CASSIAPGQWAYGYTF. The CDR3 coding sequence is TGTGCCAGCAGTATAGCGCCGGGACAGTGGGCCTATGGCTACACCTTC.